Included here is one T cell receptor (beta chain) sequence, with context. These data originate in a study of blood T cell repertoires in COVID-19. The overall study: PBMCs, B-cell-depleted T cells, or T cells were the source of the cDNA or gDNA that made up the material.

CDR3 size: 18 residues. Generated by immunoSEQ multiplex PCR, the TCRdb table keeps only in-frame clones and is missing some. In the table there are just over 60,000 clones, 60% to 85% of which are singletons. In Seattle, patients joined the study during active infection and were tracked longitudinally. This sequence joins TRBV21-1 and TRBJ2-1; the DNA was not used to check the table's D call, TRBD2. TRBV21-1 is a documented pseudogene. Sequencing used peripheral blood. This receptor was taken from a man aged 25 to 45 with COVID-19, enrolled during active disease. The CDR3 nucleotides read TGTGCCAGCAGCAAAGCGCGGGGTTCAACTCCCTCCTACAATGAGCAGTTCTTC. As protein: CASSKARGSTPSYNEQFF.